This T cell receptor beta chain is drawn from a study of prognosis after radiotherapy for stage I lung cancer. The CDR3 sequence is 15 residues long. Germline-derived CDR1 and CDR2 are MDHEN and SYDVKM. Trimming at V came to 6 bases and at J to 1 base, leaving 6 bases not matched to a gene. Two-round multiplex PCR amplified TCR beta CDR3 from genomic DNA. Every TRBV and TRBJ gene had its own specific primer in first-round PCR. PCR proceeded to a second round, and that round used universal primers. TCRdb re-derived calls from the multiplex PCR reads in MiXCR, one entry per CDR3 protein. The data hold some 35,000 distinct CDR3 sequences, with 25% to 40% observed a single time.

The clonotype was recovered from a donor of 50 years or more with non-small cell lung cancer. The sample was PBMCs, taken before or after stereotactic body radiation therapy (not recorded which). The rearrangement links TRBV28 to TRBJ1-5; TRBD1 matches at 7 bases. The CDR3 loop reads CASRIQGVSNQPQHF. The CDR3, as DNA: TGTGCCAGCAGAATTCAGGGGGTCAGCAATCAGCCCCAGCATTTT.